This T cell receptor beta chain stems from a study of shared clonotypes between healthy human individuals. Regarding the study as a whole: What rarefaction showed was incomplete sorted-subset sequencing despite large depth. The study generally estimated greater richness for naive than memory subsets.

Recent vaccinations or acute infections were absent in the healthy HIV-negative adult donors. In the CD4+ fraction, cells were divided into CD45RA+ naive and CD45RA-negative memory subsets. After removal of 8 bases from V and 0 bases from J, the junction contained 6 bases not matched to a gene. Germline V lookup: CDR1 SEHNR, CDR2 FQNEAQ (reference sequence). The length of the CDR3 is 16 residues. As regards this clone: Its antigen is still unknown.

TCRdb keeps only in-frame clones here, not all; method: immunoSEQ multiplex PCR. The sample shows roughly 2.6 million clones, 85% to 95% of them seen only once. The material sequenced was naive CD4+ T cells sorted from blood. Subset given: CD45RA+ positively selected. This rearrangement joins TRBV7-9 to TRBJ2-6, with TRBD1 matching over 8 bases. This TCR derives from a man younger than 30 in good health. The CDR3 nucleotides are TGTGCCAGCGGACAGGGAAGATCCTCTGGGGCCAACGTCCTGACTTTC. This sequence encodes CASGQGRSSGANVLTF.